Listed below are T cell receptor beta chains from one sample, sequenced in a study of blood T cell repertoires in COVID-19. Generated by immunoSEQ multiplex PCR, the TCRdb table keeps only in-frame clones and is missing some. The repertoire includes 150,000 to 200,000 clones, over 80% of them detected once, and roughly 4.8% sits in the top ten. What was sequenced was peripheral blood. The receptor set was obtained from a man aged 25-45 years with COVID-19, enrolled during active disease. CDR3s include the opening cysteine and the closing phenylalanine or tryptophan.

V gene	J gene	CDR3 protein
TRBV3-1/TRBV3-2	TRBJ2-3	CASSQDKVSGGSADTQYF
TRBV6-4	TRBJ2-1	CASSGSWDEQFF
TRBV13	TRBJ2-7	CASSLKGVSYEQYF
TRBV6-5	TRBJ1-5	CASSYSGQGSSQHF
TRBV29-1	TRBJ2-7	CSVRDRGSYEQYF
TRBV9	TRBJ2-5	CASSQMGGVESQYF
TRBV27	TRBJ1-2	CASSSGGNLYGYTF
TRBV24-1	TRBJ1-2	CATSDPGGGYGYTF
TRBV3-1/TRBV3-2	TRBJ1-3	CASSQVGNTIYF
TRBV6-2/TRBV6-3	TRBJ2-4	CASSYSGAKNIQYF
TRBV11-2	TRBJ2-4	CASSFTGLAKNIQYF
TRBV27	TRBJ1-6	CASSSTTGTGANSPLHF
TRBV9	TRBJ1-1	CASSTTGVAEAFF
TRBV30	TRBJ2-3	CAWGGDTQYF
TRBV25-1	TRBJ1-2	CASSMTGVLGYTF
TRBV5-1	TRBJ2-5	CASSLGDYRGETQYF
TRBV6-5	TRBJ2-1	CASRWNRDNEQFF
TRBV5-1	TRBJ1-6	CASSGGNNSPLHF
TRBV5-1	TRBJ2-1	CASSLVGLAAYNEQFF
TRBV18	TRBJ2-7	CASSPPARGDEQYF
TRBV19	TRBJ2-3	CATTRGASRTWNTQYF
TRBV3-1/TRBV3-2	TRBJ1-1	CASSQEAGIEAFF
TRBV7-3	TRBJ2-7	CASSLTSGDSYEQYF
TRBV5-8	TRBJ2-7	CASSPGTESTEQYF
TRBV19	TRBJ1-5	CASSHTQGWGHNQPQHF
TRBV7-7	TRBJ1-6	CASSFRSGQGPYNSPLHF
TRBV19	TRBJ1-3	CASRQSSGNTIYF
TRBV19	TRBJ2-7	CASSFGQGGYEQYF
TRBV7-8	TRBJ1-2	CASSKPSDRGRGYTF
TRBV27	TRBJ1-1	CASRTRQGIGDTEAFF
TRBV9	TRBJ2-5	CASSVEGGQVETQYF
TRBV20-1	TRBJ1-6	CSASDPGQGNSPLHF